Listed here is a single T cell receptor (beta chain). This record belongs to a study of T cell responses to AZD1222 COVID-19 vaccine. The length of the CDR3 is 19 residues. V shed 0 bases and J shed 0 bases, with 15 bases lying between them. The germline gives CDR1 SGHTA, CDR2 FQGTGA. Clones were read by immunoSEQ multiplex PCR, and TCRdb kept only the in-frame ones, dropping some. The repertoire holds more than 80,000 clones, approximately 91% seen once, with roughly 5.8% in the top ten. This clonotype was sampled from an adult in good health. This specimen was peripheral blood, taken on day 0 of AZD1222 vaccination. The gene calls are TRBV7-3 and TRBJ2-6, with D perhaps given as TRBD1 or TRBD2 (5 bases each). In DNA, the CDR3 is TGTGCCAGCAGCTTAACCGTCCCGGGACGGGGCTCTGGGGCCAACGTCCTGACTTTC. It specifies CASSLTVPGRGSGANVLTF. Looking up the rest from reference TRBV7-3 and TRBJ2-6 gives the full variable domain: GAGVSQTPSNKVTEKGKYVELRCDPISGHTALYWYRQSLGQGPEFLIYFQGTGAADDSGLPNDRFFAVRPEGSVSTLKIQRTERGDSAVYLCASSLTVPGRGSGANVLTFGAGSRLTVL.